The sequence of this T cell receptor beta chain was determined in a study of OX40 agonist ivuxolimab in advanced cancers. Study-level information: Ivuxolimab, an antibody acting as an agonist of OX40 (CD134), was used to treat patients. Overall study findings and caveats: CD4+ and CD8+ blood T cells expanded clonally by week 6 at 0.1 to 3.0 mg/kg.

This CDR3 spans 14 amino acids. Trimming cost V 3 bases and J 4 bases, with 11 bases left between them. The germline V gene has CDR1 SGHNT and CDR2 YENEEA. The data were produced by immunoSEQ multiplex PCR, yet TCRdb's version contains in-frame clones alone and is incomplete. The sample contains 45,000 to 55,000 clones, 75% to 85% of which appear only once. Remarks on this clone: Antigen: not known.

Samples were taken at baseline and on day 1 of cycles 4 and 7. The rearrangement uses TRBV11-3 and TRBJ2-3; no clear D gene. The source material was CD4+ or CD8+ T cells sorted from blood, sampled in a trial of the OX40 agonist ivuxolimab. The TCR was taken from an adult with an advanced solid tumor such as melanoma, head and neck, liver or kidney cancer. CDR3 amino acids: CASSLAPSADTQYF. For the CDR3, the DNA is TGTGCCAGCAGCTTGGCCCCTTCGGCAGATACGCAGTATTTT.